One sample yielded the 11 T cell receptor beta chains listed below, sequenced in a study of blood T cells in healthy people across ages. A second about 7 to 12 cycle PCR used barcoded and J-beta primers. TCRdb re-analysed the 5' RACE reads in MiXCR, keeping a single row per CDR3 protein. The repertoire consists of hundreds of thousands of distinct CDR3 sequences, with 43% occurring once and the leading ten covering 20% to 25%. The sequenced sample was blood. The origin of the receptors is an older woman in good health.

The rearrangement joins TRBV10-3 to TRBJ1-2; D perhaps matches TRBD1 (5 bases). The CDR3 has 15 amino acids. Trimming removed 8 bases from V and 3 bases from J, with 19 bases in between. Germline CDR1 reads ENHRY; CDR2 reads SYGVKD. Here the CDR3 reads CAIGGRSRTHYGYTF. DNA of the CDR3: TGTGCCATCGGGGGAAGGTCGCGGACCCACTATGGCTACACCTTC.

The rearrangement joins TRBV29-1 to TRBJ2-7, with TRBD1 identical over 11 bases. The V gene's germline CDR1 is SQVTM and CDR2 ANQGSEA. V lost 7 bases, J lost 4 bases, and 6 bases stayed unmatched. The CDR3 is made up of 13 amino acids. DNA for the CDR3: TGCAGCGGCGGGACAGGGGGGCCTTACGAGCAGTACTTC. As protein: CSGGTGGPYEQYF.

This chain connects TRBV29-1 to TRBJ2-3; maybe TRBD1 (6 bases). V gave up 4 bases and J gave up 0 bases, with 14 bases separating them. The CDR3 is made up of 15 amino acids. Germline lookup yields CDR1 SQVTM and CDR2 ANQGSEA. The DNA of the CDR3 is TGCAGCGTTGTTTTGGGGGCGTGTAGCACAGATACGCAGTATTTT. Amino acid sequence: CSVVLGACSTDTQYF.

The V call is TRBV5-1, the J call TRBJ2-7; TRBD1 is a possible D gene (6 bases). The V gene lost 6 bases and the J gene lost 7 bases, with 23 bases spanning the gap. The V gene's germline CDR1 is SGHRS and CDR2 YFSETQ. There are 15 residues in the CDR3. CDR3 DNA: TGCGCCAGCACCAGATCGTCGGGACACCCTAGGGAGCAGTACTTC. This gives the protein CASTRSSGHPREQYF. Looking up the rest from reference TRBV5-1 and TRBJ2-7 gives the full variable domain: KAGVTQTPRYLIKTRGQQVTLSCSPISGHRSVSWYQQTPGQGLQFLFEYFSETQRNKGNFPGRFSGRQFSNSRSEMNVSTLELGDSALYLCASTRSSGHPREQYFGPGTRLTVT.

This clonotype was observed a few times. The V and J genes are TRBV20-1 and TRBJ2-1; 9 positions agree with TRBD1. Per the germline V gene, CDR1 is DFQATT and CDR2 is SNEGSKA (reference sequence). The CDR3 sequence is 15 residues long. V trimming: 4 bases; J trimming: 13 bases; junction bases outside the gene matches: 17. The CDR3 loop reads CSANDRDRALHHQFF. DNA of the CDR3: TGCAGTGCTAATGACCGGGACAGGGCCCTACATCATCAGTTCTTC.

The V and J genes are TRBV28 and TRBJ2-7; D gene unclear. With 3 bases removed from V and 4 bases from J, the gap between germline ends came to 10 bases. CDR3 size: 13 residues. The germline V gene has CDR1 MDHEN and CDR2 SYDVKM. Here the CDR3 DNA reads TGTGCCAGCAGTTTCCCAGCGAGGTACGAGCAGTACTTC. This sequence encodes CASSFPARYEQYF.

This clonotype was seen a few times. The rearrangement links TRBV5-1 to TRBJ2-6, with D perhaps matching TRBD1 (6 bases). Trimming took 3 bases from V and 0 from J, leaving 7 bases between them. The germline CDR1 and CDR2 sequences are SGHRS and YFSETQ. CDR3 length: 15 residues. DNA for the CDR3: TGCGCCAGCAGCTGGGACAACTCTGGGGCCAACGTCCTGACTTTC. Translation gives CASSWDNSGANVLTF.

This clonotype was picked up one time. The chain is built from TRBV7-2 and TRBJ2-1; no firm D call. The end of the DNA aligns better with TRBJ2-7, so the J call may be wrong. Germline CDR1 SGHTA, CDR2 FQGNSA. The CDR3 loop spans 13 amino acids. The CDR3 sequence: CASSVGPNNEQYF. CDR3 bases: TGTGCCAGCAGCGTAGGACCGAACAATGAGCAGTACTTC.

This clonotype has a single count. One end of the junction fails to match germline, which may point to a read error. J is TRBJ1-3 and V is TRBV20-1; D not resolved. The germline CDR1 and CDR2 sequences are DFQATT and SNEGSKA (reference sequence). CDR3 size: 14 residues. The CDR3 here is CSAETSFSGSTIYF. In DNA, the CDR3 is TGCAGTGCGGAAACATCCTTCTCTGGAAGCACCATATATTTT.

In regard to this clonotype: A much larger clone differs by one base, so this may be a read error. CDR3 region: CASSVASGGAADTQYF. CDR3 DNA sequence: TGTGCCAGCAGCGTAGCTAGCGGGGGGGCTGCAGATACGCAGTATTTT. This chain connects TRBV9 to TRBJ2-3, with 12 bases fitting TRBD2. Trimming removed 0 bases from V and 4 bases from J; junction bases left unmatched: 3. The CDR3 sequence is 16 residues long. From germline, CDR1 is SGDLS and CDR2 YYNGEE. The full variable domain, with the rest looked up from reference TRBV9 and TRBJ2-3, is DSGVTQTPKHLITATGQRVTLRCSPRSGDLSVYWYQQSLDQGLQFLIQYYNGEERAKGNILERFSAQQFPDLHSELNLSSLELGDSALYFCASSVASGGAADTQYFGPGTRLTVL.

This clonotype was counted once. The V and J genes are TRBV6-5 and TRBJ1-2, with D hard to call. Germline V lookup: CDR1 MNHEY, CDR2 SVGAGI. CDR3 size: 13 residues. Between the trimmed V and J ends, which lost 0 bases and 4 bases, there was a span of 6 bases. The DNA for the CDR3 is TGTGCCAGCAGTTACTCCATGGGCTATGGCTACACCTTC. As protein: CASSYSMGYGYTF.